The present T cell receptor beta chain was sequenced within a study of blood T cell repertoires in COVID-19. At the level of the study: Researchers got acute and convalescent COVID-19 samples from the United States, Italy and Spain. T cells, B-cell-depleted T cells, or PBMCs supplied cDNA or gDNA.

This clone was seen a single time. The germline V gene encodes CDR1 SGHRS and CDR2 YFSETQ. J gave up 3 bases and V 6 bases, and 5 bases lay outside the gene matches. The CDR3 totals 14 residues. Methods used by the authors: Estimation of nucleated cell counts relied on the amplification of reference gene primers. Profiled with immunoSEQ multiplex PCR; TCRdb holds only in-frame clones, not every one. The D gene and trimming were derived from the DNA, and the V and J assignments and clone size from that table. The sample includes roughly 120,000 clones, over 80% of them seen just once. V usage is TRBV5-1 and J usage is TRBJ2-5, with 10 nucleotides matching TRBD2. The sequence was obtained from a woman in her 70s with acute or convalescent COVID-19. The source material was peripheral blood. The CDR3 is CASKSGTSEETQYF. The CDR3 DNA reads TGCGCCAGCAAATCCGGGACTAGCGAAGAGACCCAGTACTTC.